The rows below give T cell receptor beta chains drawn from one sample of a study of T cell responses to AZD1222 COVID-19 vaccine. Measured with immunoSEQ multiplex PCR; TCRdb has only the in-frame clones, and not every one. In the table there are more than 95,000 clones, 89% of which are singletons. Specimen: peripheral blood, collected on day 0 of AZD1222 vaccination. The source is an adult in good health. Each CDR3 is given with its conserved first and last residue. The order of the fields is J gene, V gene, clone size, D gene, CDR3 protein, CDR3 DNA. The D gene is left open where the match is weak. Only part of the rows carry a size: once, few, many, or a class if the clone is expanded.

>TRBJ2-7|TRBV13|once|.
CASAINYEQYF
TGTGCCAGCGCTATCAACTACGAGCAGTACTTC
>TRBJ1-1|TRBV7-9|.|.
CASSLATGMNTEAFF
TGTGCCAGCAGCTTAGCGACCGGGATGAACACTGAAGCTTTCTTT
>TRBJ1-2|TRBV11-3|.|.
CASSLPDGLGGYTF
TGTGCCAGCAGCTTGCCGGACGGATTAGGCGGCTACACCTTC
>TRBJ1-2|TRBV5-4|.|.
CASSLGGTYGYTF
TGTGCCAGCAGCTTAGGGGGTACCTATGGCTACACCTTC
>TRBJ2-7|TRBV28|.|TRBD2
CASSITSGSKNEQYF
TGTGCCAGCAGTATCACTAGCGGGAGTAAGAACGAGCAGTACTTC
>TRBJ1-5|TRBV19|.|.
CASLISIQGFHQPQHF
TGTGCCAGCCTAATCAGTATACAGGGCTTCCATCAGCCCCAGCATTTT
>TRBJ2-7|TRBV7-8|.|TRBD2
CASSLEAGSHYEQYF
TGTGCCAGCAGCTTAGAAGCGGGGTCGCACTACGAGCAGTACTTC
>TRBJ2-7|TRBV19|few|.
CASSFGGSQNYEQYF
TGTGCCAGTAGTTTCGGAGGGAGTCAAAACTACGAGCAGTACTTC
>TRBJ1-2|TRBV28|.|.
CASSLRGLNYGYTF
TGTGCCAGCAGTTTAAGAGGGTTGAACTATGGCTACACCTTC
>TRBJ1-4|TRBV19|.|.
CASSPPGTHEKLFF
TGTGCCAGTAGTCCCCCGGGGACACATGAAAAACTGTTTTTT
>TRBJ2-1|TRBV19|.|.
CASGPWRTASNEQFF
TGTGCCAGTGGACCGTGGCGGACCGCCTCCAATGAGCAGTTCTTC
>TRBJ2-2|TRBV3-1/TRBV3-2|.|.
CASSQGTVPGELFF
TGTGCCAGCAGCCAAGGGACAGTACCCGGGGAGCTGTTTTTT
>TRBJ1-5|TRBV5-6|.|.
CASSLAGGFWPQHF
TGTGCCAGCAGCTTGGCCGGGGGGTTTTGGCCCCAGCATTTT
>TRBJ2-7|TRBV6-5|.|.
CASGRQGTHEQYF
TGTGCCAGCGGCCGGCAGGGTACCCACGAGCAGTACTTC
>TRBJ2-3|TRBV3-1/TRBV3-2|.|TRBD2
CASSPNSGISTDTQYF
TGTGCCAGCAGCCCCAATAGCGGGATTAGCACAGATACGCAGTATTTT
>TRBJ2-7|TRBV27|.|TRBD1
CASSLRGQTYEQYF
TGTGCCAGCAGTTTGAGGGGGCAAACCTACGAGCAGTACTTC
>TRBJ2-7|TRBV3-1/TRBV3-2|.|.
CASSKGGNYEQYF
TGTGCCAGCAGTAAGGGGGGGAACTACGAGCAGTACTTC
>TRBJ2-7|TRBV3-1/TRBV3-2|.|TRBD1
CASSPPGQGAYEQYF
TGTGCCAGCAGCCCTCCGGGACAGGGGGCCTACGAGCAGTACTTC
>TRBJ2-7|TRBV11-3|once|TRBD1
CASSPTRTGYEQYF
TGTGCCAGCAGCCCCACAAGGACAGGGTACGAGCAGTACTTC
>TRBJ2-7|TRBV11-2|.|TRBD2
CASSFGGRIHEQYF
TGTGCCAGCAGCTTTGGCGGGAGGATCCACGAGCAGTACTTC
>TRBJ2-3|TRBV9|.|TRBD2
CASSVATTSGTQYF
TGTGCCAGCAGCGTAGCTACGACTAGCGGGACGCAGTATTTT
>TRBJ2-7|TRBV7-2|.|.
CASSCFTGKIDYEQYF
TGTGCCAGCAGCTGTTTTACCGGGAAAATCGACTACGAGCAGTACTTC
>TRBJ2-1|TRBV6-1|.|.
CASSEARGDEQFF
TGTGCCAGCAGTGAAGCCCGGGGCGACGAGCAGTTCTTC
>TRBJ2-1|TRBV3-1/TRBV3-2|.|TRBD1
CASSPGQGTYNEQFF
TGTGCCAGCAGCCCAGGACAGGGGACCTACAATGAGCAGTTCTTC